This entry concerns a single T cell receptor (beta chain). Germline V lookup: CDR1 LNHDA, CDR2 SQIVND (reference sequence). The V end lost 5 bases, the J end lost 3 bases, and 7 bases lay between the germline ends. CDR3 length: 12 amino acids. The sample comes from a study of blood T cell repertoires in COVID-19. Method: immunoSEQ multiplex PCR; TCRdb's copy keeps in-frame clones and lacks some. The table includes over 150,000 clones, around 85% detected once. The V and J genes are TRBV19 and TRBJ1-1; D remains unclear. The source material was peripheral blood. The origin of this receptor is a man aged 25 to 40 with acute or convalescent COVID-19. The CDR3 region has the DNA TGTGCCAGTAGTTCCAGATACACTGAAGCTTTCTTT. Protein sequence: CASSSRYTEAFF.